Each of the 32 T cell receptor beta chains below was sequenced from the same sample in a study of blood T cell repertoires in COVID-19. Profiled with immunoSEQ multiplex PCR; TCRdb holds only in-frame clones, not every one. Of about 250,000 clones in the sample, 65% to 85% were seen once. The sequenced sample consisted of peripheral blood. These receptors all stem from a man aged 35 to 55 with acute or convalescent COVID-19.

The V gene is TRBV30, the J gene TRBJ1-1; TRBD1 is a possible D gene (6 bases). The CDR3 totals 13 residues. Germline V lookup: CDR1 GTSNPN, CDR2 SVGIG (reference sequence). V lost 3 bases and J lost 2, with 10 bases in between. The CDR3 sequence: CAWRRTENTEAFF. As DNA, the CDR3 is TGTGCCTGGAGACGGACAGAAAACACTGAAGCTTTCTTT.

The chain has TRBV7-9 and TRBJ2-5, with D unresolved. The CDR3 length is 14 residues. Germline V gene data show CDR1 as SEHNR and CDR2 as FQNEAQ (reference sequence). V was pared by 2 bases and J by 2 bases, with 9 bases between. The CDR3 protein is CASSLNTPQETQYF. The DNA of the CDR3 is TGTGCCAGCAGCTTAAACACGCCTCAAGAGACCCAGTACTTC.

The rearrangement links TRBV30 to TRBJ1-2; 8 nucleotides match TRBD1. The J segment lost 4 bases and the V segment lost 2 bases, leaving 3 bases of the junction unmatched. The CDR3 has 13 amino acids. The V gene's germline CDR1 is GTSNPN and CDR2 SVGIG (reference sequence). CDR3 loop: CAWSPDRVYGYTF. For the CDR3, the DNA is TGTGCCTGGAGTCCGGACAGGGTCTATGGCTACACCTTC.

This sequence joins TRBV2 and TRBJ2-7; D is undetermined. Germline loops: CDR1 SNHLY, CDR2 FYNNEI. The CDR3 is 11 residues long. V was clipped by 4 bases and J by 4 bases, with 5 bases between them. CDR3: CASSALYEQYF. In DNA, the CDR3 is TGTGCCAGCAGTGCCTTATACGAGCAGTACTTC.

This clone was detected a few times. The V call is TRBV7-2, the J call TRBJ1-2; weak D call: TRBD1 (5 bases). From germline, CDR1 is SGHTA and CDR2 FQGNSA. There are 13 residues in the CDR3. Trimming left V 7 bases short and J 1 base short, with 10 bases between. CDR3 sequence: CASTRGSNYGYTF. Written as DNA, the CDR3 is TGTGCCAGCACCCGGGGGAGTAACTATGGCTACACCTTC.

The V call is TRBV2, the J call TRBJ1-2; 8 bases fit TRBD1. Germline V CDR1 and CDR2: SNHLY, FYNNEI. The V segment lost 8 bases and the J segment 3 bases; nucleotides outside the gene matches: 11. The CDR3 consists of 15 residues. CDR3 amino acids: CASPSTGGLHYGYTF. CDR3 DNA: TGTGCCAGCCCCTCAACAGGGGGTCTTCACTATGGCTACACCTTC.

J is TRBJ2-3 and V is TRBV4-1, with D possibly being TRBD2 (6 bases). The CDR3 covers 14 residues. Germline lookup yields CDR1 MGHRA and CDR2 YSYEKL. With 4 bases removed from V and 4 bases from J, the gap between germline ends came to 12 bases. In DNA, the CDR3 is TGCGCCAGCAGCCTTCGGGAGTACGCAGATACGCAGTATTTT. Its translation is CASSLREYADTQYF.

The gene calls are TRBV19 and TRBJ2-4, with D possibly matching TRBD2 (5 bases). CDR1 and CDR2 (germline): LNHDA, SQIVND (reference sequence). The CDR3 is 13 amino acids. The ends were cut back, 6 bases at V and 0 bases at J, with 6 bases in the middle. The CDR3 spells CASSGLAKNIQYF. The DNA for the CDR3 is TGTGCCAGTAGCGGACTAGCCAAAAACATTCAGTACTTC.

This clone was seen a few times. The chain carries TRBV6-4 and TRBJ2-1, with TRBD2 as a possible D gene (6 bases). V was trimmed by 4 bases and J by 4 bases, leaving 11 bases between them. This CDR3 region has 14 residues. The germline V gene encodes CDR1 MRHNA and CDR2 SNTAGT. This CDR3 is CASSAGGAYNEQFF. The CDR3 bases are TGTGCCAGCAGTGCTGGCGGGGCGTACAATGAGCAGTTCTTC.

The J gene is TRBJ2-7, the V gene TRBV6-5; TRBD2 is a possible D gene (5 bases). Germline V CDR1 and CDR2: MNHEY, SVGAGI. The ends were cut back, 8 bases at V and 3 bases at J, with 14 bases in the middle. The CDR3 length is 13 residues. The CDR3 nucleotides are TGTGCCAGCTCCCGGGGAGTAGGCTACGAGCAGTACTTC. Translating gives CASSRGVGYEQYF.

The rearrangement uses TRBV7-3 and TRBJ1-2, with 7 nucleotides matching TRBD1. Germline CDR1 is SGHTA and CDR2 is FQGTGA. Trimming removed 5 bases from V and 6 bases from J; junction bases left unmatched: 6. This CDR3 has 13 residues. Here the CDR3 DNA reads TGTGCCAGCAGCCCGAGGAGGGGGCATGGCTACACCTTC. Protein sequence: CASSPRRGHGYTF.

The chain links TRBV15 to TRBJ2-3; no reliable D call. The CDR3 is 16 amino acids. V lost 0 bases and J 0 bases, leaving 10 bases between the germline ends. The germline CDR1 and CDR2 sequences are LNHNV and YYDKDF (reference sequence). The CDR3 reads CATSRDLATSTDTQYF. The CDR3 nucleotides are TGTGCCACCAGCAGAGATCTTGCAACTAGCACAGATACGCAGTATTTT.

A single count supports this clone. This sequence joins TRBV3-1 (or the pseudogene TRBV3-2) and TRBJ1-5; the D gene is possibly TRBD1 (6 bases). The CDR3 totals 14 residues. Germline V gene lookup returns CDR1 LGHDT and CDR2 YNNKEL (reference sequence). V dropped 1 base and J dropped 6 bases, with 10 bases sitting between them. The CDR3 nucleotides read TGTGCCAGCAGCCAAGGGGGGCTCGGTCAGCCCCAGCATTTT. This encodes CASSQGGLGQPQHF.

The chain joins TRBV19 to TRBJ1-1, with 9 bases that match TRBD1. Trimming took 7 bases from V and 4 from J; bases not matched to a gene: 7. In germline, CDR1 is LNHDA, CDR2 SQIVND (reference sequence). The length of the CDR3 is 14 residues. CDR3 in DNA: TGTGCCAGTACCTCGGGACAGGGAGGCACTGAAGCTTTCTTT. Translation gives CASTSGQGGTEAFF.

The chain is built from TRBV5-4 and TRBJ2-2; 11 bases line up with TRBD2. The length of the CDR3 is 16 residues. The ends lost 2 bases at V and 1 base at J; junction bases unmatched: 1. The V gene's germline CDR1 is SGHNT and CDR2 YYREEE (reference sequence). The DNA for the CDR3 is TGTGCCAGCAGCTTAACTAGCGGGAGGAACACCGGGGAGCTGTTTTTT. It is translated as CASSLTSGRNTGELFF. The whole variable domain, remainder taken from reference TRBV5-4 and TRBJ2-2, is ETGVTQSPTHLIKTRGQQVTLRCSSQSGHNTVSWYQQALGQGPQFIFQYYREEENGRGNFPPRFSGLQFPNYSSELNVNALELDDSALYLCASSLTSGRNTGELFFGEGSRLTVL.

This rearrangement joins TRBV5-4 to TRBJ1-3; perhaps TRBD1 as D (5 bases). The CDR3 runs 17 residues. Germline V lookup: CDR1 SGHNT, CDR2 YYREEE (reference sequence). Trimming removed 4 bases at V and 0 bases at J, with 17 bases between. This CDR3 is CASSVDSHPASGNTIYF. The CDR3 region has the DNA TGTGCCAGCAGCGTTGACAGTCACCCGGCCTCTGGAAACACCATATATTTT.

V and J are TRBV15 and TRBJ2-3; maybe TRBD2 (6 bases). Germline CDR1 and CDR2: LNHNV and YYDKDF (reference sequence). The CDR3 has 17 amino acids. V was trimmed by 2 bases and J by 6 bases, leaving 21 bases between them. CDR3 bases: TGTGCCACCAGCAGATCCGGGACCCCCGGAGGGTTGGATACGCAGTATTTT. Translated, it gives CATSRSGTPGGLDTQYF.

V gene TRBV5-1 combines with J gene TRBJ2-3, with D possibly being TRBD1 (6 bases). This CDR3 has 15 amino acids. Germline V gene data show CDR1 as SGHRS and CDR2 as YFSETQ. V was trimmed by 1 base and J by 2 bases, leaving 11 bases between them. The CDR3 bases are TGCGCCAGCAGCTTGCCAGGGGCGGACACAGATACGCAGTATTTT. It encodes CASSLPGADTDTQYF.

This clone was observed a single time. The chain links TRBV7-9 to TRBJ2-1; possibly TRBD2 for D (6 bases). The CDR3 is 15 amino acids. Trimming shortened V by 8 bases and J by 0 bases, and 14 bases separated the two germline ends. Germline CDR1 SEHNR, CDR2 FQNEAQ (reference sequence). The CDR3 DNA reads TGTGCCAGCTTCGGGGGATTAAGCTCCTACAATGAGCAGTTCTTC. Its translation: CASFGGLSSYNEQFF.

The chain combines TRBV5-1 with TRBJ2-1, with 12 bases identical to TRBD2. Per the germline V gene, CDR1 is SGHRS and CDR2 is YFSETQ. CDR3 size: 14 residues. Trimming cost V 0 bases and J 10 bases; bases outside gene matches: 2. The CDR3: CASSLVGTSGEQFF. As DNA, the CDR3 is TGCGCCAGCAGCTTGGTTGGGACTAGCGGGGAGCAGTTCTTC.

The chain links TRBV29-1 to TRBJ1-2, with D unclear. V dropped 6 bases and J dropped 0 bases, with 14 bases sitting between them. This CDR3 contains 14 residues. Per germline, CDR1 SQVTM and CDR2 ANQGSEA. The chain's CDR3 is CSVRYGGSNYGYTF. The CDR3 DNA follows: TGCAGCGTCCGCTATGGAGGATCTAACTATGGCTACACCTTC.

The J gene is TRBJ2-7, the V gene TRBV7-8; 7 bases map to TRBD1. This CDR3 has 13 residues. Looked up from germline, CDR1 is SGHVS and CDR2 is FQNEAQ. V trimming: 3 bases; J trimming: 3 bases; junction bases outside the gene matches: 2. CDR3 sequence: CASSFNRGYEQYF. The CDR3 DNA is TGTGCCAGCAGCTTTAACAGGGGCTACGAGCAGTACTTC.

The chain has TRBV19 and TRBJ1-5, with D maybe TRBD1 (5 bases). Germline CDR1 is LNHDA and CDR2 is SQIVND (reference sequence). The CDR3 runs 15 residues. V was trimmed by 7 bases and J by 3 bases, leaving 16 bases between them. The CDR3 is CASKRRQTLNQPQHF. In DNA, the CDR3 is TGTGCCAGTAAGAGGAGACAGACCCTCAATCAGCCCCAGCATTTT. The variable domain in full, with the rest retrieved from reference TRBV19 and TRBJ1-5, is DGGITQSPKYLFRKEGQNVTLSCEQNLNHDAMYWYRQDPGQGLRLIYYSQIVNDFQKGDIAEGYSVSREKKESFPLTVTSAQKNPTAFYLCASKRRQTLNQPQHFGDGTRLSIL.

The V gene is TRBV6-5, the J gene TRBJ2-7, with 10 bases fitting TRBD2. CDR1 is MNHEY, CDR2 SVGAGI, per germline. The CDR3 runs 16 residues. V shed 2 bases and J 4 bases; nucleotides not matched to a gene: 8. For the CDR3, the DNA is TGTGCCAGCAGTTACGGTGGAGCGGGAGGGCAATACGAGCAGTACTTC. Translating gives CASSYGGAGGQYEQYF.

The gene calls are TRBV5-1 and TRBJ1-1; the D gene is possibly TRBD1 (6 bases). This CDR3 region has 14 residues. CDR1 is SGHRS, CDR2 YFSETQ, per germline. Trimming took 4 bases from V and 2 from J, leaving 12 bases between them. The CDR3 bases are TGCGCCAGCAGCATGGACAGAACAAACACTGAAGCTTTCTTT. This translates into CASSMDRTNTEAFF.

The rearrangement uses TRBV27 and TRBJ1-1; 8 bases match TRBD1. The length of the CDR3 is 16 residues. Germline lookup yields CDR1 MNHEY and CDR2 SMNVEV (reference sequence). V lost 5 bases and J lost 0; bases outside the gene matches: 8. CDR3 DNA: TGTGCCAGCAGTCCCGAGGACAGGGACATGAACACTGAAGCTTTCTTT. Translated: CASSPEDRDMNTEAFF.

The rearrangement uses TRBV5-6 and TRBJ1-2; tentative D call: TRBD1 (6 bases). Germline-derived CDR1 and CDR2 are SGHDT and YYEEEE. This CDR3 region has 13 residues. V was shortened by 2 bases and J by 6 bases, with 11 bases between the two germline ends. As DNA, the CDR3 is TGTGCCAGCAGCTTTCAGGGGACCAATGGCTACACCTTC. Encoded protein: CASSFQGTNGYTF.

This chain connects TRBV5-1 to TRBJ1-1; D is unresolved. This CDR3 is 13 amino acids long. The germline V and J ends were trimmed by 3 bases and 1 base, with 7 bases remaining between them. Germline V CDR1 and CDR2: SGHRS, YFSETQ. CDR3 in DNA: TGCGCCAGCAGCTCCAACTCGAACACTGAAGCTTTCTTT. This translates into CASSSNSNTEAFF.

The chain recombines TRBV30 with TRBJ1-1; 8 bases are shared with TRBD1. Per germline, CDR1 GTSNPN and CDR2 SVGIG (reference sequence). Unmatched junction bases numbered 9, after V lost 2 bases and J lost 1 base. The CDR3 is 16 amino acids. This CDR3 reads CAWSSPPTGANTEAFF. The CDR3 region has the DNA TGTGCCTGGAGTTCTCCTCCGACAGGGGCGAACACTGAAGCTTTCTTT.

The V and J genes are TRBV5-1 and TRBJ1-2, with D possibly TRBD1 on 6 matching bases. The CDR3 has 15 amino acids. V was clipped by 1 base and J by 0 bases, with 10 bases between them. Per germline, CDR1 SGHRS and CDR2 YFSETQ. The CDR3 DNA sequence: TGCGCCAGCAGCTTGAGGGGGGGACCTAACTATGGCTACACCTTC. Translating it yields CASSLRGGPNYGYTF.

The V gene is TRBV18, the J gene TRBJ2-2; the D is unclear. The CDR3 length is 13 residues. The V end lost 3 bases, the J end lost 10 bases, and 12 bases lay between the germline ends. Germline values: CDR1 KGHSH, CDR2 LQKENI. The DNA for the CDR3 is TGTGCCAGCTCACCCGAACTCGCGTTGGAGCTGTTTTTT. It is translated as CASSPELALELFF.

The chain joins TRBV11-2 to TRBJ1-1; 9 bases align to TRBD1. The CDR3 loop spans 16 amino acids. Per the germline V gene, CDR1 is SGHAT and CDR2 is FQNNGV. The V gene end was trimmed by 1 base and the J gene end by 4 bases; junction bases not matched to a gene: 7. The DNA of the CDR3 is TGTGCCAGCAGCTTAGTCCCGGGACAGGGTAGCACTGAAGCTTTCTTT. This codes for CASSLVPGQGSTEAFF.